This TCR beta chain was sequenced for a study of beta chain features in type 1 diabetes. Whole-study findings and limits: cDNA-based sequencing might over-represent cells highly expressing TCR. More deletions and fewer insertions at VDJ junctions were found in patients with type 1 diabetes.

Germline V gene lookup returns CDR1 SEHNR and CDR2 FQNEAQ (reference sequence). V dropped 1 base and J dropped 2 bases, with 6 bases sitting between them. This CDR3 comprises 13 residues. cDNA synthesis used the whole RNA isolate, giving expressed TCRB sequences. The read count averaged about 3.6 million across naive, central memory and regulatory T cell samples. Measured with immunoSEQ multiplex PCR; TCRdb has only the in-frame clones, and not every one. Of 970,000 or so clones in the sample, 15% to 20% are singletons; the top ten hold 0.023%. About this clone itself: Its antigen is as yet unknown.

This TCR derives from a woman aged 18-29 years in good health. The chain links TRBV7-9 to TRBJ2-7, with D unresolved. Sequencing was done on a sample of naive CD4+ T cells from blood. The CDR3, as DNA: TGTGCCAGCAGCTTAGTCCCCCCCTACGAGCAGTACTTC. Its translation: CASSLVPPYEQYF.